The source of this T cell receptor (beta chain) is a study of a mutant IDH1 vaccine in newly diagnosed glioma (dated by TCRdb to 2020 to 2023). Background on the whole study: The 32 treated patients were approximately 60% male and approximately 40% female, with a mean age of approximately 40 years. Prior to enrollment, standard therapy consisting of radiotherapy alone, temozolomide alone, or radiochemotherapy with temozolomide had been administered to patients, with the combination being received by most patients. Six visits were used for peripheral blood collection: V03 (baseline), V05, V07, V10, V12 and V13. For exploratory analyses, roughly 25 treated patients had longitudinal TCRB deep sequencing done wherever samples were available.

A word on this clone: What antigen it recognizes has not been identified. The sample holds no much larger clone one base away, and base qualities are not on file.

The paper's findings and limits, for the study overall: It was noted by the authors that analyses of patient blood samples could not be reproduced owing to sample limitations. No apparent relationship was observed between pseudoprogression and alterations in the top peripheral T cell clonotypes detected by TCRB sequencing. PBMC samples for TCRB deep sequencing were selected based on availability. Across multiple MHC alleles, vaccine-induced immune responses were seen in around 94% of patients.

The sample's time point label, decoded: baseline, week 1 (first vaccination visit). The sample's treatment or condition label, in plain terms: pre-vaccination baseline after standard-of-care therapy. Donors had newly diagnosed WHO grade 3 or 4 IDH1-mutant astrocytomas with loss of nuclear ATRX. The samples were drawn from NOA16, a multicentre, single-arm, open-label phase I trial in Germany that tested a mutant IDH1 peptide vaccine in humans for the first time. Blood drawn at visit V03 was used as the baseline sample for immunogenicity testing. Genomic DNA for TCRB sequencing was extracted from EDTA blood using the DNeasy Blood and Tissue Kit. The library was produced with the immunoSEQ multiplex PCR assay. The hsTCRB Kit was used according to the manufacturer's protocol to amplify rearranged TCR beta chain sequences. Sequencing of TCRB libraries was carried out on an Illumina MiSeq. On the authors' methods: The kit vendor's proprietary platform handled demultiplexing, trimming and gene mapping. This is the immuneACCESS table as TCRdb keeps it, with only in-frame sequences that have V and J called. A part of the clones is gone; compared with another copy, unresolved V genes explain less than half, and the rest is unexplained. From that table come the V and J calls and clone size; the DNA was used to work out D and trimming. This sample gives around 82,000 clones in total; around 79% of them show up just once. 5% to 5.5% of the sample is in the top ten clones.

Looking up the germline V gene yields CDR1 SQVTM and CDR2 ANQGSEA. V gives up 4 bases and J gives up 5 bases, and the segment between their germline ends measures 14 bases. From its cysteine to its phenylalanine, the CDR3 spans 13 amino acids. Only CDR3 DNA remains: 39 bases, in frame from the first base. The source is a man aged 40-50 years with glioma. Some clones in this sample may be carry-over from other donors' samples. The sample here was PBMCs, taken from a glioma patient treated with radiotherapy, temozolomide or both. The chain employs TRBV29-1 and TRBJ1-1, and possibly TRBD1, on 6 matching bases. The DNA sequence is given as TGCAGCGTTGTTTTGGTAGGGGGGACTGAAGCTTTCTTT. This is translated as CSVVLVGGTEAFF.